The 31 T cell receptor beta chains below all came from one sample that was sequenced in a study of CD4 T cells in relation to SARS-CoV-2 and coronaviruses (dated by TCRdb to the early 2020s). Library method: the immunoSEQ multiplex PCR assay. Drawn from immuneACCESS, this table holds only the in-frame rearrangements with V and J called that TCRdb kept. Clones are partly lost; checked studies trace under half to an unresolved V gene and leave the rest unexplained. Here the sample has about 22,000 clones; around three quarters occur a single time. The ten largest clonotypes hold about a sixth of the sample. The antigens for these receptors are not known. CD4+ T cells from unexposed donors were collected before the COVID-19 pandemic (2011-2018). After more than nine days of culture, CD4+ T cells were isolated with the EasySep CD4+ T cell isolation kit. The sample comprised CD4+ T cells from PBMCs, cultured in vitro. These receptors originate from a human donor in good health.

V usage is TRBV7-2 and J usage is TRBJ2-4; D is ambiguous. The CDR3 has 14 residues. The V end was cut by 1 base, the J end by 0 bases, with 4 bases between. Germline CDR1 is SGHTA and CDR2 is FQGNSA. The CDR3 here is CASSLGGAKNIQYF. The CDR3 nucleotides read TGTGCCAGCAGCTTAGGCGGAGCCAAAAACATTCAGTACTTC.

This chain connects TRBV12-3 or TRBV12-4 to TRBJ2-3; possibly TRBD1 or TRBD2 for D (5 bases each). V lost 1 base, J lost 4 bases, and 6 bases lay in between. The CDR3 is made up of 13 amino acids. CDR3 coding DNA: TGTGCCAGCAGTTTAGAGGGACCAGATACGCAGTATTTT. It specifies CASSLEGPDTQYF.

This rearrangement joins TRBV5-7 to TRBJ2-3; possible D gene TRBD1, 6 bases. TRBV5-7 is noted as an ORF with a role that remains uncertain. This CDR3 has 16 amino acids. V was clipped by 2 bases and J by 1 base, with 14 bases between them. The CDR3 DNA is TGTGCCAGCAGCTTAAACAGGGAACGGGGCACAGATACGCAGTATTTT. It encodes CASSLNRERGTDTQYF.

This clone was seen only once. CDR3 DNA: TGTGCCAGTAGTAGCCAACAGTCCCAGCCCCAGCATTTT. Its translation is CASSSQQSQPQHF. The V gene is TRBV19, the J gene TRBJ1-5, with D uncertain. The V and J ends lost 4 bases and 7 bases respectively, with 11 bases between them. Germline assignment: CDR1 LNHDA and CDR2 SQIVND (reference sequence). The CDR3 consists of 13 residues.

J is TRBJ1-1 and V is TRBV6-6; the D is unclear. CDR1 MNHNY and CDR2 SVGAGI come from the germline V gene (reference sequence). The CDR3 is 11 amino acids. Trimming removed 9 bases at V and 3 bases at J, with 8 bases between. CDR3 DNA sequence: TGTGCCAGTACTGCGGACACTGAAGCTTTCTTT. Protein: CASTADTEAFF.

V usage is TRBV28 and J usage is TRBJ2-7; 7 bases fit TRBD1. The V and J ends lost 11 bases and 2 bases, in that order; junction bases with no gene match: 12. CDR3 length: 14 amino acids. The germline V gene has CDR1 MDHEN and CDR2 SYDVKM. The CDR3 sequence is CAGSRVGTAYEQYF. The CDR3 bases are TGTGCCGGGTCGCGCGTGGGGACAGCCTACGAGCAGTACTTC.

The genes are TRBV20-1 and TRBJ2-3; 7 positions match TRBD2. The J segment lost 6 bases and the V segment lost 3 bases, leaving 15 bases of the junction unmatched. There are 16 residues in the CDR3. Germline V gene sequence: CDR1 DFQATT, CDR2 SNEGSKA (reference sequence). The CDR3 DNA reads TGCAGTGCTAGTCCGGCGGCGGGAGTTTTTGGGGATACGCAGTATTTT. Translating gives CSASPAAGVFGDTQYF.

The genes are TRBV7-2 and TRBJ1-2; 7 bases fit TRBD1. V lost 6 bases, J lost 3 bases, and 10 bases stayed unmatched. The CDR3 totals 15 residues. Germline V gives CDR1 SGHTA, CDR2 FQGNSA. CDR3 nucleotides: TGTGCCAGCAGTATTACCCCCGGGACAGACTATGGCTACACCTTC. Translated: CASSITPGTDYGYTF.

This chain uses TRBV19 with TRBJ2-7, with 7 bases aligning to TRBD1. V lost 4 bases, J lost 3 bases, and 3 bases stayed unmatched. The V gene's germline CDR1 is LNHDA and CDR2 SQIVND (reference sequence). The CDR3 runs to 13 residues. In DNA, the CDR3 is TGTGCCAGTAGTAGCTCAGGGGGCTACGAGCAGTACTTC. Its protein product is CASSSSGGYEQYF.

The rearrangement uses TRBV10-3 and TRBJ2-7, with D perhaps being TRBD1 or TRBD2 (5 bases each). V lost 0 bases and J lost 3, with 9 bases in between. This CDR3 is built from 14 residues. Germline assignment: CDR1 ENHRY and CDR2 SYGVKD. The CDR3 sequence: CAISESRGNYEQYF. The CDR3 DNA reads TGTGCCATCAGTGAGTCGAGGGGCAACTACGAGCAGTACTTC.

V is TRBV6-2 or TRBV6-3 and J is TRBJ1-5, with 8 bases lining up with TRBD1. The junction had 16 bases not matched to a gene; V was cut back by 2 bases and J by 1 base. CDR3 size: 20 residues. Germline CDR1 and CDR2: MNHEY and SVGEGT. CDR3 coding DNA: TGTGCCAGCAGTTACAACCAGGACAGGGCGAGGAGAGGCAGCAATCAGCCCCAGCATTTT. Amino acids: CASSYNQDRARRGSNQPQHF.

As regards this clone: The limits of the CDR3 on the DNA are not certain, so only TCRdb's listed CDR3 is given. This chain links TRBV9 with TRBJ2-1; TRBD1 is the table's D call, not checked against the DNA. Germline CDR1 and CDR2: SGDLS and YYNGEE. The CDR3 length equals 14 residues, ends included. The CDR3 protein is CASSVGEGALNRFF.

This rearrangement joins TRBV2 to TRBJ1-1; D perhaps matches TRBD1 (6 bases). V was pared by 4 bases and J by 3 bases, with 9 bases between. Germline CDR1 SNHLY, CDR2 FYNNEI. The CDR3 length is 13 residues. The CDR3 bases are TGTGCCAGCAGTGGGCAGGGGTACACTGAAGCTTTCTTT. Encoded protein: CASSGQGYTEAFF.

The chain couples TRBV2 to TRBJ2-3, with 10 bases matching TRBD1. This CDR3 is built from 15 residues. Germline trimming cut 3 bases from V and 4 bases from J; bases unmatched to any gene: 4. The V gene's germline CDR1 is SNHLY and CDR2 FYNNEI. CDR3 loop: CASSEDRGIADTQYF. For the CDR3, the DNA is TGTGCCAGCAGTGAGGACAGGGGGATAGCAGATACGCAGTATTTT.

The genes are TRBV5-1 and TRBJ2-1; TRBD2 might be the D (7 bases). The length of the CDR3 is 16 residues. The germline V and J ends were trimmed by 4 bases and 8 bases, with 22 bases remaining between them. Germline CDR1 and CDR2: SGHRS and YFSETQ. CDR3: CASSPGAGAVIYEQFF. The CDR3 DNA reads as TGCGCCAGCAGCCCGGGCGCGGGGGCCGTTATCTATGAGCAGTTCTTC.

The genes are TRBV5-4 and TRBJ2-7; 11 bases align to TRBD1. The CDR3 length is 16 residues. Germline V lookup: CDR1 SGHNT, CDR2 YYREEE (reference sequence). V shed 4 bases, J shed 3 bases, and the junction held 9 bases outside the gene matches. CDR3: CASSRGTGGVSYEQYF. In nucleotides, the CDR3 is TGTGCCAGCAGCCGGGGGACAGGGGGAGTAAGCTACGAGCAGTACTTC.

Concerning this clone: At one of its ends the junction is not consistent with the germline gene, which may arise from a read error. The CDR3 bases are TGCGCCAGCAGCTGGGGACAGGGGGACAACGTCCTGACTTTC. It specifies CASSWGQGDNVLTF. The gene calls are TRBV5-1 and TRBJ2-6; TRBD1 matches 11 bases. CDR3 length: 14 amino acids. CDR1 and CDR2 from the germline V gene are SGHRS and YFSETQ. Drawing the rest from reference TRBV5-1 and TRBJ2-6, the complete variable domain is KAGVTQTPRYLIKTRGQQVTLSCSPISGHRSVSWYQQTPGQGLQFLFEYFSETQRNKGNFPGRFSGRQFSNSRSEMNVSTLELGDSALYLCASSWGQGDNVLTFGAGSRLTVL.

V and J are TRBV19 and TRBJ1-2; a possible D gene is TRBD1 (5 bases). There are 15 residues in the CDR3. With 4 bases removed from V and 0 bases from J, the gap between germline ends came to 12 bases. CDR1 and CDR2 from the germline V gene are LNHDA and SQIVND (reference sequence). The CDR3 sequence: CASSTAGTANYGYTF. As DNA, the CDR3 is TGTGCCAGTAGTACTGCGGGGACCGCTAACTATGGCTACACCTTC.

This chain joins TRBV10-3 and TRBJ1-4; TRBD1 might be the D (5 bases). The germline V and J ends were trimmed by 6 bases and 4 bases, with 15 bases remaining between them. CDR3 length equals 15 residues. Germline V lookup: CDR1 ENHRY, CDR2 SYGVKD. CDR3 region: CAISEGQGGNEKLFF. CDR3 DNA: TGTGCCATCAGCGAAGGGCAGGGCGGTAATGAAAAACTGTTTTTT.

This clone was counted only a few times. The chain links TRBV7-9 to TRBJ1-5, with a possible D match to TRBD1 (5 bases). The V gene lost 3 bases and the J gene lost 8 bases, with 11 bases spanning the gap. The CDR3 spans 13 residues. Germline assignment: CDR1 SEHNR and CDR2 FQNEAQ (reference sequence). CDR3 region: CASSLQGSEPQHF. CDR3 coding DNA: TGTGCCAGCAGCTTGCAGGGTTCGGAGCCCCAGCATTTT.

Points on this clone: Mismatch with germline at one junction end may stem from a read error. The chain employs TRBV7-3 and TRBJ2-5; D may be TRBD2 (7 bases). This CDR3 is 13 amino acids long. Looked up from germline, CDR1 is SGHTA and CDR2 is FQGTGA. The CDR3 bases are TGTGCCAGCAGCTTAAGGGAGGGGGAGAACCAGTACTTC. It specifies CASSLREGENQYF.

V and J are TRBV2 and TRBJ1-1; possibly TRBD1 for D (6 bases). The V end lost 1 base, the J end lost 3 bases, and 9 bases lay between the germline ends. The CDR3 has 14 amino acids. CDR1 SNHLY and CDR2 FYNNEI come from the germline V gene. The CDR3 DNA is TGTGCCAGCAGTGAAGGGGGGCGGGACACTGAAGCTTTCTTT. It specifies CASSEGGRDTEAFF.

The chain joins TRBV7-2 to TRBJ1-6; D perhaps matches TRBD1 (6 bases). V was cut by 2 bases and J by 9 bases, with 14 bases left in between. Germline values: CDR1 SGHTA, CDR2 FQGNSA. The length of the CDR3 is 15 residues. The CDR3 protein is CASSLNQGPTSPLHF. In DNA form, the CDR3 reads TGTGCCAGCAGCTTAAATCAGGGGCCTACTTCACCCCTCCACTTT.

The genes are TRBV2 and TRBJ2-7; maybe TRBD1 (6 bases). CDR1 is SNHLY and CDR2 is FYNNEI in the germline V gene. V lost 7 bases, J lost 0 bases, and 13 bases lay in between. CDR3 length: 14 amino acids. Here the CDR3 DNA reads TGTGCCAGCACGCCCCCAGGGGTCTCCTACGAGCAGTACTTC. Its protein product is CASTPPGVSYEQYF.

This chain uses TRBV7-2 with TRBJ1-2, with D perhaps TRBD1 (5 bases). The CDR3 totals 14 residues. Germline assignment: CDR1 SGHTA and CDR2 FQGNSA. V gave up 1 base and J gave up 3 bases, with 9 bases separating them. The DNA for the CDR3 is TGTGCCAGCAGCTTAGTGGTGGGGGACTATGGCTACACCTTC. Amino acids: CASSLVVGDYGYTF. Together with reference TRBV7-2 and TRBJ1-2, the CDR3 gives the full variable domain: GAGVSQSPSNKVTEKGKDVELRCDPISGHTALYWYRQSLGQGLEFLIYFQGNSAPDKSGLPSDRFSAERTGGSVSTLTIQRTQQEDSAVYLCASSLVVGDYGYTFGSGTRLTVV.

This clone was seen once. This chain links TRBV5-5 with TRBJ2-3, with D tentatively TRBD2 (7 bases). From germline, CDR1 is SGHKS and CDR2 YYEKEE (reference sequence). Trimming cost V 4 bases and J 2 bases, with 14 bases left between them. The CDR3 extends over 15 amino acids. As DNA, the CDR3 is TGTGCCAGCAGCCGGGGGAGGGGGGCCACAGATACGCAGTATTTT. It codes for CASSRGRGATDTQYF.

The chain uses TRBV29-1 and TRBJ2-2; 7 bases map to TRBD1. V shed 4 bases and J 7 bases; nucleotides not matched to a gene: 6. This CDR3 is 13 amino acids long. Germline lookup yields CDR1 SQVTM and CDR2 ANQGSEA. Here the CDR3 reads CSVVEGGGGELFF. The DNA of the CDR3 is TGCAGCGTTGTAGAAGGGGGCGGCGGGGAGCTGTTTTTT.

The chain combines TRBV10-3 with TRBJ1-2; perhaps TRBD1 as D (5 bases). The V and J ends lost 2 bases and 4 bases respectively, with 11 bases between them. Germline CDR1 reads ENHRY; CDR2 reads SYGVKD. This CDR3 region has 14 residues. The CDR3 DNA is TGTGCCATCAGTGAGCCCCGACAGCCCTATGGCTACACCTTC. Amino acid sequence: CAISEPRQPYGYTF.

This clone was observed a handful of times. CDR3 nucleotides: TGTGCCAGCAGCCTACAGCGCTACGAGCAGTACTTC. Translating it yields CASSLQRYEQYF. The chain joins TRBV3-1 (or the pseudogene TRBV3-2) to TRBJ2-7, with D hard to call. Trimming left V 4 bases short and J 3 bases short, with 7 bases between. The germline V gene has CDR1 LGHDT and CDR2 YNNKEL (reference sequence). This CDR3 region has 12 residues.

This clone was seen a handful of times. This chain links TRBV3-1 (or the pseudogene TRBV3-2) with TRBJ2-7; D might be TRBD1 (6 bases). V lost 1 base and J lost 6, with 13 bases in between. Germline V CDR1 and CDR2: LGHDT, YNNKEL (reference sequence). CDR3 length equals 14 residues. The CDR3 here is CASSQVRGPLEQYF. The DNA for the CDR3 is TGTGCCAGCAGCCAAGTCAGGGGACCCCTCGAGCAGTACTTC.

The CDR3: CASSVGPSGVSGEQYF. As DNA, the CDR3 is TGTGCCAGCAGCGTAGGCCCTAGCGGGGTCTCGGGGGAGCAGTACTTC. This chain connects TRBV9 to TRBJ2-7; 9 bases match TRBD2. The V segment lost 0 bases and the J segment 7 bases; nucleotides outside the gene matches: 11. Germline V gene data show CDR1 as SGDLS and CDR2 as YYNGEE. The CDR3 length is 16 residues.